The clone carrying this T cell receptor beta chain was picked up a small number of times. The antigen is undetermined. The V gene end was trimmed by 0 bases and the J gene end by 4 bases; junction bases not matched to a gene: 9. CDR3 length equals 17 residues. CDR1 is DFQATT and CDR2 is SNEGSKA in the germline V gene (reference sequence). TCRdb called the PCR reads again in MiXCR, with one record for every CDR3 protein. The sample includes 460,000 or so distinct CDR3 sequences, roughly 24% of them seen just once. The sample is drawn from a study of molecular identifiers for immune sequencing clone quantification. At the level of the study: Replicates partitioned RNA from around 18,000 or 91,000 naive CD8 cells into five parts, sequencing four.

Findings and caveats of the study: Clones above 20 RNA copies held over 98% of effector molecules, under 1% in naive cells.

This chain links TRBV20-1 with TRBJ2-1; 10 positions match TRBD2. The sequence derives from a human donor in good health. Some libraries in this study had Jurkat cell RNA spiked in. What was sequenced was naive CD8+ T cells from blood, with Jurkat cell RNA spiked in. The subset: FACS-sorted CD8+CD4-CCR7+CD45RA+ naive T cells. The CDR3 DNA reads as TGCAGTGCTAGAGAGGGCCGACTAGCGGGCGCGTACAATGAGCAGTTCTTC. Its protein is CSAREGRLAGAYNEQFF.